These 25 T cell receptor beta chains were all obtained from the same sample, sequenced in a study of blood T cell repertoires in COVID-19. Profiled with immunoSEQ multiplex PCR; TCRdb holds only in-frame clones, not every one. The sample shows 100,000 to 150,000 clones, about 89% of them seen only once. Input material: peripheral blood. These receptors were collected from a woman in her 70s with COVID-19, enrolled during active disease.

The chain is built from TRBV2 and TRBJ1-5; possible D gene TRBD1, 6 bases. This CDR3 region has 16 residues. Germline CDR1 SNHLY, CDR2 FYNNEI. Trimming took off 3 bases at V and 4 bases at J, with 16 bases between the two ends. The CDR3 nucleotides are TGTGCCAGCAGTGACCAGGGACGGGGGGCAAATCAGCCCCAGCATTTT. It is translated as CASSDQGRGANQPQHF.

A few counts support this clone. The chain links TRBV18 to TRBJ1-2; TRBD1 matches at 8 bases. The CDR3 contains 18 residues. Looked up from germline, CDR1 is KGHSH and CDR2 is LQKENI. V was pared by 3 bases and J by 0 bases, with 12 bases of the junction left unmatched. CDR3 sequence reads: CASSPGTGGPLANYGYTF. DNA for the CDR3: TGTGCCAGCTCACCCGGGACAGGTGGACCTCTAGCTAACTATGGCTACACCTTC. Filled out from reference TRBV18 and TRBJ1-2, the complete variable domain reads NAGVMQNPRHLVRRRGQEARLRCSPMKGHSHVYWYRQLPEEGLKFMVYLQKENIIDESGMPKERFSAEFPKEGPSILRIQQVVRGDSAAYFCASSPGTGGPLANYGYTFGSGTRLTVV.

The count of this clone is one. V is TRBV6-5 and J is TRBJ2-7; 9 nucleotides align to TRBD2. The V and J ends lost 6 bases and 3 bases, in that order; junction bases with no gene match: 9. The germline V gene encodes CDR1 MNHEY and CDR2 SVGAGI. The CDR3 runs to 15 residues. The CDR3 loop reads CASRSHAGGDYEQYF. CDR3 nucleotides: TGTGCCAGCAGATCCCACGCGGGGGGGGACTACGAGCAGTACTTC.

V and J are TRBV27 and TRBJ1-6, with D possibly being TRBD1 (6 bases). CDR3 length: 15 amino acids. Germline assignment: CDR1 MNHEY and CDR2 SMNVEV (reference sequence). Trimming took off 7 bases at V and 8 bases at J, with 18 bases between the two ends. The DNA for the CDR3 is TGTGCCAGCAATCTAGTTGGGACACTGGATTCACCCCTCCACTTT. It yields the protein CASNLVGTLDSPLHF.

The chain has TRBV6-5 and TRBJ2-4; possible D gene TRBD2, 5 bases. The CDR3 length is 14 residues. CDR1 MNHEY and CDR2 SVGAGI come from the germline V gene. The ends were cut back, 6 bases at V and 6 bases at J, with 15 bases in the middle. The CDR3 spells CASSPGMVGNIQYF. DNA for the CDR3: TGTGCCAGCAGCCCCGGGATGGTGGGAAACATTCAGTACTTC.

This chain connects TRBV10-3 to TRBJ2-5, with TRBD2 as a possible D gene (6 bases). Germline V lookup: CDR1 ENHRY, CDR2 SYGVKD. Trimming took 6 bases from V and 3 from J, leaving 14 bases between them. This CDR3 comprises 14 residues. DNA of the CDR3: TGTGCCATCAGCTACCTCGGGACTGAAGAGACCCAGTACTTC. This translates into CAISYLGTEETQYF.

The V and J genes are TRBV28 and TRBJ2-5; 7 bases are a match to TRBD1. V shed 6 bases, J shed 5 bases, and the junction held 15 bases outside the gene matches. Germline CDR1 is MDHEN and CDR2 is SYDVKM. The CDR3 has 16 residues. The CDR3 DNA sequence: TGTGCCAGCAGCTCCCCGACAGGGAGTCACGGGGAGACCCAGTACTTC. Translation gives CASSSPTGSHGETQYF.

The gene calls are TRBV7-6 and TRBJ2-7; TRBD2 matches 7 bases. CDR3 length: 15 residues. V trimming: 5 bases; J trimming: 1 base; junction bases outside the gene matches: 8. The V gene's germline CDR1 is SGHVS and CDR2 FNYEAQ. CDR3 protein: CASSPLWGGSYEQYF. The CDR3 bases are TGTGCCAGCAGCCCCCTTTGGGGGGGGTCCTACGAGCAGTACTTC.

The chain links TRBV29-1 to TRBJ1-5; maybe TRBD1 (5 bases). The length of the CDR3 is 12 residues. V was pared by 4 bases and J by 4 bases, with 8 bases between. Germline V CDR1 and CDR2: SQVTM, ANQGSEA. The DNA of the CDR3 is TGCAGCGTTGGGACACTTAATCAGCCCCAGCATTTT. Protein: CSVGTLNQPQHF.

V and J are TRBV18 and TRBJ1-5; possibly TRBD1 for D (5 bases). CDR3 length: 15 amino acids. Trimming pared 6 bases from V and 1 base from J, leaving 13 bases between. Germline CDR1 reads KGHSH; CDR2 reads LQKENI. This CDR3 reads CASSPGGESNQPQHF. The DNA of the CDR3 is TGTGCCAGCTCCCCCGGGGGAGAAAGCAATCAGCCCCAGCATTTT. The full variable domain, its missing parts supplied by reference TRBV18 and TRBJ1-5, is NAGVMQNPRHLVRRRGQEARLRCSPMKGHSHVYWYRQLPEEGLKFMVYLQKENIIDESGMPKERFSAEFPKEGPSILRIQQVVRGDSAAYFCASSPGGESNQPQHFGDGTRLSIL.

V is TRBV30 and J is TRBJ1-5; D is ambiguous. This CDR3 comprises 13 residues. V was shortened by 0 bases and J by 3 bases, with 6 bases between the two germline ends. Germline CDR1 reads GTSNPN; CDR2 reads SVGIG (reference sequence). The CDR3 nucleotides are TGTGCCTGGAGTGTGGGCTACAATCAGCCCCAGCATTTT. Amino acids: CAWSVGYNQPQHF.

The chain employs TRBV28 and TRBJ1-1, with TRBD1 matching over 7 bases. J lost 13 bases, V lost 4 bases, and 9 bases had no gene match. The germline CDR1 and CDR2 sequences are MDHEN and SYDVKM. CDR3 length: 12 amino acids. The CDR3: CASSSTGAWVFF. CDR3 nucleotides: TGTGCCAGCAGTTCCACAGGGGCGTGGGTTTTCTTT.

The rearrangement links TRBV3-1 (or the pseudogene TRBV3-2) to TRBJ1-6, with D tentatively TRBD1 (6 bases). V dropped 4 bases and J dropped 7 bases, with 11 bases sitting between them. Germline assignment: CDR1 LGHDT and CDR2 YNNKEL (reference sequence). CDR3 length: 14 amino acids. CDR3 sequence: CASSPGHENSPLHF. In DNA form, the CDR3 reads TGTGCCAGCAGCCCGGGACACGAAAATTCACCCCTCCACTTT.

The gene calls are TRBV6-5 and TRBJ1-2, with 11 bases identical to TRBD1. Trimming took 10 bases from V and 3 from J; bases not matched to a gene: 7. The germline gives CDR1 MNHEY, CDR2 SVGAGI. The CDR3 loop spans 14 amino acids. In DNA form, the CDR3 reads TGTGCCATCAAGGACAGGGGGCTTGACTATGGCTACACCTTC. The encoded protein is CAIKDRGLDYGYTF.

J is TRBJ2-3 and V is TRBV19; a possible D gene is TRBD2 (6 bases). V was shortened by 5 bases and J by 4 bases, with 22 bases between the two germline ends. The CDR3 runs 17 residues. Germline-derived CDR1 and CDR2 are LNHDA and SQIVND (reference sequence). The DNA for the CDR3 is TGTGCCAGTAGTTCGGAGGGTCCTCGGAAAACTGCAGATACGCAGTATTTT. Protein: CASSSEGPRKTADTQYF.

This CDR3 is CASSERQVNSPLHF. CDR3 DNA sequence: TGTGCCAGCAGTGAGCGCCAGGTTAATTCACCCCTCCACTTT. J is TRBJ1-6 and V is TRBV2; no clear D gene. The CDR3 loop spans 14 amino acids. Trimming removed 3 bases at V and 6 bases at J, with 9 bases between. Germline V CDR1 and CDR2: SNHLY, FYNNEI.

The chain has TRBV5-1 and TRBJ1-6, with TRBD1 as a possible D gene (5 bases). This CDR3 contains 17 residues. From germline, CDR1 is SGHRS and CDR2 YFSETQ. V was trimmed by 4 bases and J by 0 bases, leaving 14 bases between them. CDR3 loop: CASSLMGGSSYNSPLHF. CDR3 coding DNA: TGCGCCAGCAGCCTAATGGGGGGGAGCTCCTATAATTCACCCCTCCACTTT.

V gene TRBV7-8 combines with J gene TRBJ2-5; TRBD1 agrees at 8 bases. There are 13 residues in the CDR3. In germline, CDR1 is SGHVS, CDR2 FQNEAQ. Trimming cost V 5 bases and J 7 bases; bases outside gene matches: 6. Written as DNA, the CDR3 is TGTGCCAGCAGCACAGGGGGGTATTCGACCCAGTACTTC. Residues: CASSTGGYSTQYF.

The chain couples TRBV9 to TRBJ1-6, with 10 bases lining up with TRBD1. The CDR3 contains 15 residues. The junction had 4 bases not matched to a gene; V was cut back by 0 bases and J by 10 bases. CDR1 and CDR2 from the germline V gene are SGDLS and YYNGEE. CDR3 DNA: TGTGCCAGCAGCGTAGTGGGACAGGGGAACTCACCCCTCCACTTT. Translated: CASSVVGQGNSPLHF.

The rearrangement links TRBV2 to TRBJ1-4, with D perhaps matching TRBD1 (6 bases). The CDR3 spans 14 residues. CDR1 SNHLY and CDR2 FYNNEI come from the germline V gene. V lost 3 bases to trimming and J lost 8 bases, with 13 bases between them. CDR3 sequence: CASSENRGMEKLFF. In DNA form, the CDR3 reads TGTGCCAGCAGTGAGAATAGGGGGATGGAAAAACTGTTTTTT.

This sequence joins TRBV6-5 and TRBJ2-1; a weak D match, TRBD1 (6 bases). There are 15 residues in the CDR3. Deletions cut 6 bases from V and 0 bases from J, with 12 bases between. Per the germline V gene, CDR1 is MNHEY and CDR2 is SVGAGI. CDR3 in amino acids: CASSPGQISYNEQFF. CDR3 nucleotide sequence: TGTGCCAGCAGCCCAGGACAGATCTCCTACAATGAGCAGTTCTTC.

The chain uses TRBV18 and TRBJ1-4; the match to TRBD1 covers 7 bases. This CDR3 has 17 residues. J was trimmed by 7 bases and V by 1 base; bases with no gene match: 12. In germline, CDR1 is KGHSH, CDR2 LQKENI. The CDR3 DNA reads as TGTGCCAGCTCACCACTCTCTGACAGGGCTAGTGGTGAAAAACTGTTTTTT. Protein product: CASSPLSDRASGEKLFF.

The chain couples TRBV6-5 to TRBJ1-5; tentative D call: TRBD1 (5 bases). The CDR3 loop spans 15 amino acids. The V and J ends lost 7 bases and 4 bases respectively, with 17 bases between them. The germline CDR1 and CDR2 sequences are MNHEY and SVGAGI. CDR3 in DNA: TGTGCCAGCAATCCGTTGGGGCAGGGTAATCAGCCCCAGCATTTT. It codes for CASNPLGQGNQPQHF.

V gene TRBV6-5 combines with J gene TRBJ1-4, with a tentative D call TRBD1 (5 bases). The CDR3 runs 13 residues. Germline CDR1 reads MNHEY; CDR2 reads SVGAGI. The V end was cut by 6 bases, the J end by 8 bases, with 13 bases between. This CDR3 reads CASSSGGDEKLFF. The CDR3 bases are TGTGCCAGCAGCTCGGGGGGGGACGAAAAACTGTTTTTT.

The chain employs TRBV5-1 and TRBJ2-6; 10 bases align to TRBD2. V shed 0 bases, J shed 2 bases, and the junction held 5 bases outside the gene matches. Germline V lookup: CDR1 SGHRS, CDR2 YFSETQ. The CDR3 is 18 amino acids. CDR3 sequence: CASSLEAGGLAGANVLTF. CDR3 nucleotide sequence: TGCGCCAGCAGCTTGGAAGCGGGGGGGCTCGCTGGGGCCAACGTCCTGACTTTC.